This TCR beta chain originates from a study of T cells in localized non-small cell lung cancer. The assay was immunoSEQ multiplex PCR, and TCRdb's table has in-frame clones only and misses some. This sample has 1,500 to 2,000 clones, with about 23% found just once. The ends lost 4 bases at V and 13 bases at J; junction bases unmatched: 13. The CDR3 is made up of 14 amino acids. Looked up from germline, CDR1 is SGHRS and CDR2 is YFSETQ. This clone was picked up a small number of times. This receptor was identified in a female donor over 55 with stage I lung adenocarcinoma. This sample comprised normal lung tissue next to the tumor, obtained before any cancer treatment. The gene calls are TRBV5-1 and TRBJ2-1; 8 nucleotides align to TRBD2. The CDR3 DNA reads TGCGCCAGCAGCGAGAGACTAGCGACCGGAGGCCAGTTCTTC. Amino acids: CASSERLATGGQFF.